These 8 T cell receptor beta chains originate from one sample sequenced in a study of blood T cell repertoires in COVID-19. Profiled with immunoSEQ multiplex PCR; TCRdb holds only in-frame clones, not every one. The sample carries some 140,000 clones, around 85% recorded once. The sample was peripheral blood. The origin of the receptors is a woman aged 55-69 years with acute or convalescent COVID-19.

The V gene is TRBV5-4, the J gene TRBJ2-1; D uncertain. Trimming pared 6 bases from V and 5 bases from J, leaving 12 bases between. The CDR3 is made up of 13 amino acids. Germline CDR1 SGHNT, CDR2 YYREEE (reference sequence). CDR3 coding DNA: TGTGCCAGCAACGCGCAGGTTAACAATGAGCAGTTCTTC. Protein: CASNAQVNNEQFF. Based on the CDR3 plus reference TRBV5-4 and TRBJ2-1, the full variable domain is ETGVTQSPTHLIKTRGQQVTLRCSSQSGHNTVSWYQQALGQGPQFIFQYYREEENGRGNFPPRFSGLQFPNYSSELNVNALELDDSALYLCASNAQVNNEQFFGPGTRLTVL.

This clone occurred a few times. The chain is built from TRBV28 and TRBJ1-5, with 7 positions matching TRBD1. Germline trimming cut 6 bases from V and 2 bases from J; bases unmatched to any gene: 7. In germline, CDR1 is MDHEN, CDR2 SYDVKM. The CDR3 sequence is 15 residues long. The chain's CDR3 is CASRTTGSGNQPQHF. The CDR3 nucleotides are TGTGCCAGCAGAACGACAGGGAGCGGCAATCAGCCCCAGCATTTT.

CDR3 in DNA: TGTGCCAGCAGCCGACAGGGCTCTGGAAACACCATATATTTT. Its protein is CASSRQGSGNTIYF. This rearrangement joins TRBV5-4 to TRBJ1-3, with TRBD1 identical over 7 bases. The CDR3 contains 14 residues. The ends lost 4 bases at V and 0 bases at J; junction bases unmatched: 1. Germline values: CDR1 SGHNT, CDR2 YYREEE (reference sequence).

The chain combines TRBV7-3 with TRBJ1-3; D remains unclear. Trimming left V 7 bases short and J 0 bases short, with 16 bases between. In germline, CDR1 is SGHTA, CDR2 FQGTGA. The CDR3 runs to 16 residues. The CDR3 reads CASTFPPRSSGNTIYF. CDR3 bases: TGTGCCAGCACTTTCCCCCCCCGCAGCTCTGGAAACACCATATATTTT.

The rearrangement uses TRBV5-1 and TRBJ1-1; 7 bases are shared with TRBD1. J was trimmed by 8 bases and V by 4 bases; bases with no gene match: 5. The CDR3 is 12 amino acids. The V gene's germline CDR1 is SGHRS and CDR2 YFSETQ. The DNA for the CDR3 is TGCGCCAGCAGCCGAATGACAGGGGAAGCTTTCTTT. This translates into CASSRMTGEAFF.

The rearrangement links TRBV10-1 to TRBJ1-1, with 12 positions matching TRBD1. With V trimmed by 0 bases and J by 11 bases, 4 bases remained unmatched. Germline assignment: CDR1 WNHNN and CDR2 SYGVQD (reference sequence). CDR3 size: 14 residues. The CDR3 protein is CASSESGTGGLAFF. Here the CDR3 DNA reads TGCGCCAGCAGTGAGTCGGGGACAGGGGGCCTCGCTTTCTTT.

CDR3 loop: CASSSWPTGELFF. The CDR3 region has the DNA TGCGCCAGCAGCTCTTGGCCCACCGGGGAGCTGTTTTTT. The chain uses TRBV4-1 and TRBJ2-2; D is unclear. Trimming removed 5 bases from V and 4 bases from J, with 8 bases in between. This CDR3 is 13 amino acids long. Germline V gives CDR1 MGHRA, CDR2 YSYEKL.

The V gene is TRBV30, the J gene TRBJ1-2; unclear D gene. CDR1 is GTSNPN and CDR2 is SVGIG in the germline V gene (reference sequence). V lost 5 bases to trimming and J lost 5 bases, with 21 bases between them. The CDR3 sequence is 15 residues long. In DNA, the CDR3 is TGTGCCTGGGGCCCCCCATCCGCTCAGAAGTATGGCTACACCTTC. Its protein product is CAWGPPSAQKYGYTF. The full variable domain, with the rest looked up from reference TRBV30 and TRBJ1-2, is SQTIHQWPATLVQPVGSPLSLECTVEGTSNPNLYWYRQAAGRGLQLLFYSVGIGQISSEVPQNLSASRPQDRQFILSSKKLLLSDSGFYLCAWGPPSAQKYGYTFGSGTRLTVV.